The 26 T cell receptor beta chains below were found in one sample sequenced in a study of control samples from healthy donors and cancer patients. Some clones are missing from TCRdb's copy, which holds only in-frame ones; the method was immunoSEQ multiplex PCR. Among roughly 24,000 clones listed, roughly four fifths were seen once. The sequenced material came from PBMCs. Receptor source: a man in his sixties with colorectal cancer.

The table lists this clone with a count of one. The chain is built from TRBV7-6 and TRBJ1-3; no reliable D call. This CDR3 is built from 14 residues. Germline V CDR1 and CDR2: SGHVS, FNYEAQ. V lost 3 bases to trimming and J lost 0 bases, with 6 bases between them. The CDR3 region has the DNA TGTGCCAGCAGCTTGGGGTCCTCTGGAAACACCATATATTTT. This codes for CASSLGSSGNTIYF.

The chain combines TRBV25-1 with TRBJ1-6; the D is unclear. CDR1 is MGHDK and CDR2 is SYGVNS in the germline V gene. The CDR3 extends over 17 amino acids. Trimming stripped 3 bases from V and 9 bases from J, with 21 bases between. The chain's CDR3 is CASSDPQIESMGSPLHF. For the CDR3, the DNA is TGTGCCAGCAGTGATCCCCAAATTGAGAGCATGGGTTCACCCCTCCACTTT.

The V gene is TRBV5-1, the J gene TRBJ1-1; a weak D match, TRBD1 (5 bases). V gave up 2 bases and J gave up 4 bases, with 15 bases separating them. Germline V gene lookup returns CDR1 SGHRS and CDR2 YFSETQ. There are 15 residues in the CDR3. DNA for the CDR3: TGCGCCAGCAGCTTAGTTGGGGGGATAGGCACTGAAGCTTTCTTT. It is translated as CASSLVGGIGTEAFF.

The CDR3, as DNA: TGTGCCAGCAGCTTGACACAGGGCCTAGCTAATGAAAAACTGTTTTTT. Translation gives CASSLTQGLANEKLFF. V usage is TRBV7-9 and J usage is TRBJ1-4, with D tentatively TRBD1 (6 bases). With 3 bases removed from V and 3 bases from J, the gap between germline ends came to 14 bases. The CDR3 extends over 16 amino acids. The germline CDR1 and CDR2 sequences are SEHNR and FQNEAQ (reference sequence). The whole variable domain, remainder taken from reference TRBV7-9 and TRBJ1-4, is DTGVSQNPRHKITKRGQNVTFRCDPISEHNRLYWYRQTLGQGPEFLTYFQNEAQLEKSRLLSDRFSAERPKGSFSTLEIQRTEQGDSAMYLCASSLTQGLANEKLFFGSGTQLSVL.

In this sample, this clone turned up once. Here the CDR3 DNA reads TGTGCCAGCCATCAGACAGGGTACACAGATACGCAGTATTTT. Translating gives CASHQTGYTDTQYF. This sequence joins TRBV2 and TRBJ2-3; 7 bases are shared with TRBD1. V shed 8 bases and J 2 bases; nucleotides not matched to a gene: 7. Germline assignment: CDR1 SNHLY and CDR2 FYNNEI. The CDR3 consists of 14 residues.

This clone was detected only once. The chain carries TRBV14 and TRBJ2-1, with D possibly TRBD2 on 6 matching bases. The length of the CDR3 is 13 residues. V was clipped by 4 bases and J by 9 bases, with 13 bases between them. Germline CDR1 is SGHDN and CDR2 is FVKESK. CDR3 region: CASSPSGVAEQFF. CDR3 DNA sequence: TGTGCCAGCAGCCCCTCGGGGGTCGCTGAGCAGTTCTTC.

The chain combines TRBV30 with TRBJ1-5; D may be TRBD1 (5 bases). The CDR3 sequence is 15 residues long. Germline V gives CDR1 GTSNPN, CDR2 SVGIG (reference sequence). Trimming shortened V by 3 bases and J by 0 bases, and 12 bases separated the two germline ends. The CDR3 region has the DNA TGTGCCTGGAGCAATCAGGGCTATAGCAATCAGCCCCAGCATTTT. Translating it yields CAWSNQGYSNQPQHF.

The count of this clone is one. The V and J genes are TRBV5-4 and TRBJ2-1; 15 bases match TRBD2. CDR3 size: 19 residues. In germline, CDR1 is SGHNT, CDR2 YYREEE (reference sequence). The V segment lost 2 bases and the J segment 2 bases; nucleotides outside the gene matches: 8. The CDR3 DNA is TGTGCCAGCAGCTTACCGGGACTAGCGGGGGGTGTCACCTACAATGAGCAGTTCTTC. It encodes CASSLPGLAGGVTYNEQFF.

The CDR3 here is CASSYSWTRNTEAFF. Written as DNA, the CDR3 is TGTGCCAGCAGTTACTCGTGGACAAGAAACACTGAAGCTTTCTTT. The gene calls are TRBV6-2 or TRBV6-3 and TRBJ1-1, with a tentative D call TRBD1 (5 bases). CDR3 size: 15 residues. Germline V lookup: CDR1 MNHEY, CDR2 SVGEGT. V lost 0 bases and J 2 bases, leaving 10 bases between the germline ends.

This rearrangement joins TRBV6-5 to TRBJ2-5; D is possibly TRBD1 or TRBD2 (6 bases each). V dropped 4 bases and J dropped 3 bases, with 12 bases sitting between them. Germline V gives CDR1 MNHEY, CDR2 SVGAGI. This CDR3 has 14 residues. CDR3 bases: TGTGCCAGCAGTTCCAGGGGAGGAAAAGAGACCCAGTACTTC. Amino acid sequence: CASSSRGGKETQYF.

Only one count was recorded for this clone. The chain has TRBV19 and TRBJ1-1, with D tentatively TRBD1 (6 bases). V was trimmed by 4 bases and J by 0 bases, leaving 9 bases between them. The CDR3 sequence is 14 residues long. Germline V CDR1 and CDR2: LNHDA, SQIVND (reference sequence). CDR3 sequence (DNA): TGTGCCAGTAGTAACCGGGACATGAACACTGAAGCTTTCTTT. Protein sequence: CASSNRDMNTEAFF.

This sequence joins TRBV21-1 and TRBJ2-7; the table's D call of TRBD1 was not tested on the DNA. TRBV21-1 is an annotated pseudogene. The length of the CDR3 is 15 residues. CDR3 nucleotide sequence: TGTGCCAGCAGCTTTCACCGGGACAGCTTTTACGAGCAGTACTTC. Translation gives CASSFHRDSFYEQYF.

This chain uses TRBV5-1 with TRBJ1-2; no clear D. Germline values: CDR1 SGHRS, CDR2 YFSETQ. There are 13 residues in the CDR3. V lost 0 bases to trimming and J lost 4 bases, with 7 bases between them. Written as DNA, the CDR3 is TGCGCCAGCAGCTTGGGGGCGGGCTATGGCTACACCTTC. This translates into CASSLGAGYGYTF.

The V and J genes are TRBV5-1 and TRBJ2-7, with D possibly matching TRBD1 (5 bases). There are 13 residues in the CDR3. Germline V gives CDR1 SGHRS, CDR2 YFSETQ. V was trimmed by 1 base and J by 6 bases, leaving 11 bases between them. The CDR3 here is CASSLQLDSEQYF. The CDR3 nucleotides are TGCGCCAGCAGCTTGCAATTAGACAGCGAGCAGTACTTC. Using reference TRBV5-1 and TRBJ2-7 for the parts outside the CDR3, the full variable domain is KAGVTQTPRYLIKTRGQQVTLSCSPISGHRSVSWYQQTPGQGLQFLFEYFSETQRNKGNFPGRFSGRQFSNSRSEMNVSTLELGDSALYLCASSLQLDSEQYFGPGTRLTVT.

This rearrangement joins TRBV29-1 to TRBJ1-4; 8 nucleotides agree with TRBD1. This CDR3 contains 13 residues. J was trimmed by 7 bases and V by 5 bases; bases with no gene match: 6. Per germline, CDR1 SQVTM and CDR2 ANQGSEA. The CDR3 spells CSVMGQAGEKLFF. The DNA of the CDR3 is TGCAGCGTTATGGGACAGGCGGGTGAAAAACTGTTTTTT.

This clone was counted a few times. The chain couples TRBV7-9 to TRBJ2-3; 9 nucleotides agree with TRBD1. After removal of 6 bases from V and 5 bases from J, the junction contained 12 bases not matched to a gene. The CDR3 length is 16 residues. Germline V lookup: CDR1 SEHNR, CDR2 FQNEAQ (reference sequence). The CDR3 DNA sequence: TGTGCCAGCAGACGTTCCGGGACAGGGTTCCAAGATACGCAGTATTTT. It codes for CASRRSGTGFQDTQYF.

CDR3 in amino acids: CASSERGLQYF. CDR3 in DNA: TGTGCCAGCAGTGAGAGGGGGCTTCAGTACTTC. The chain recombines TRBV27 with TRBJ2-7; 7 bases agree with TRBD1. Per the germline V gene, CDR1 is MNHEY and CDR2 is SMNVEV (reference sequence). The V gene end was trimmed by 5 bases and the J gene end by 10 bases; junction bases not matched to a gene: 5. CDR3 length: 11 residues.

The rearrangement links TRBV5-1 to TRBJ2-1, with D possibly TRBD1 on 6 matching bases. This CDR3 is 17 amino acids long. V was cut by 4 bases and J by 5 bases, with 22 bases left in between. The germline gives CDR1 SGHRS, CDR2 YFSETQ. The CDR3, as DNA: TGCGCCAGCAGCCCGTGGATTGGGGGCCATCTCGACAATGAGCAGTTCTTC. Translating it yields CASSPWIGGHLDNEQFF. The whole variable domain, filled in from reference TRBV5-1 and TRBJ2-1, reads KAGVTQTPRYLIKTRGQQVTLSCSPISGHRSVSWYQQTPGQGLQFLFEYFSETQRNKGNFPGRFSGRQFSNSRSEMNVSTLELGDSALYLCASSPWIGGHLDNEQFFGPGTRLTVL.

The chain couples TRBV4-3 to TRBJ1-5; D uncertain. Trimming stripped 0 bases from V and 0 bases from J, with 12 bases between. The CDR3 is 17 residues long. Per the germline V gene, CDR1 is LGHNA and CDR2 is YSLEER. The CDR3 loop is CASSQEGPRYSNQPQHF. The DNA for the CDR3 is TGCGCCAGCAGCCAAGAGGGTCCCAGGTATAGCAATCAGCCCCAGCATTTT.

The CDR3 nucleotides are TGTGCCAGCAGCGTAGAGGCACACAAATCGCAGTATTTT. This translates into CASSVEAHKSQYF. V usage is TRBV9 and J usage is TRBJ2-3; D not resolved. The V gene lost 0 bases and the J gene lost 10 bases, with 12 bases spanning the gap. The CDR3 totals 13 residues. Germline CDR1 SGDLS, CDR2 YYNGEE. Filled out from reference TRBV9 and TRBJ2-3, the complete variable domain reads DSGVTQTPKHLITATGQRVTLRCSPRSGDLSVYWYQQSLDQGLQFLIQYYNGEERAKGNILERFSAQQFPDLHSELNLSSLELGDSALYFCASSVEAHKSQYFGPGTRLTVL.

The CDR3 DNA sequence: TGTGCCAGCTCACTTCTTGGCCTGACAGGAATGAACACTGAAGCTTTCTTT. It specifies CASSLLGLTGMNTEAFF. This chain joins TRBV18 and TRBJ1-1, with a possible D match to TRBD1 (6 bases). V dropped 4 bases and J dropped 0 bases, with 18 bases sitting between them. Germline-derived CDR1 and CDR2 are KGHSH and LQKENI. The CDR3 totals 17 residues.

The chain uses TRBV11-2 and TRBJ2-2; D gene unclear. Per the germline V gene, CDR1 is SGHAT and CDR2 is FQNNGV. V gave up 3 bases and J gave up 4 bases, with 6 bases separating them. The CDR3 totals 13 residues. CDR3 region: CASSFLGTGELFF. As DNA, the CDR3 is TGTGCCAGCAGCTTTCTAGGCACCGGGGAGCTGTTTTTT.

The chain joins TRBV29-1 to TRBJ2-3; 7 bases are a match to TRBD2. CDR1 is SQVTM, CDR2 ANQGSEA, per germline. The CDR3 sequence is 15 residues long. V trimming: 5 bases; J trimming: 3 bases; junction bases outside the gene matches: 11. CDR3 residues: CSVPRGTSATDTQYF. Written as DNA, the CDR3 is TGCAGCGTTCCCCGGGGTACTAGCGCAACAGATACGCAGTATTTT.

J is TRBJ1-2 and V is TRBV25-1; unclear D gene. Germline V gene sequence: CDR1 MGHDK, CDR2 SYGVNS. The CDR3 is 17 residues long. V was clipped by 3 bases and J by 7 bases, with 24 bases between them. In DNA, the CDR3 is TGTGCCAGCAGTGACGTTGCCACCGCCGGGTATCTAGTTGGCTACACCTTC. Protein product: CASSDVATAGYLVGYTF.

The CDR3: CASSYDPGNYGYTF. In DNA, the CDR3 is TGTGCCAGCAGTTACGATCCAGGGAACTATGGCTACACCTTC. The V call is TRBV6-2 or TRBV6-3, the J call TRBJ1-2; TRBD1 might be the D (5 bases). This CDR3 is 14 amino acids long. The V and J ends lost 2 bases and 2 bases respectively, with 9 bases between them. The germline CDR1 and CDR2 sequences are MNHEY and SVGEGT.

This sequence joins TRBV25-1 and TRBJ1-1; 7 bases line up with TRBD1. J lost 3 bases, V lost 4 bases, and 8 bases had no gene match. The CDR3 has 15 residues. The germline CDR1 and CDR2 sequences are MGHDK and SYGVNS. CDR3: CASSVSDRVDTEAFF. The CDR3 DNA follows: TGTGCCAGCAGTGTCAGCGACAGGGTCGACACTGAAGCTTTCTTT.